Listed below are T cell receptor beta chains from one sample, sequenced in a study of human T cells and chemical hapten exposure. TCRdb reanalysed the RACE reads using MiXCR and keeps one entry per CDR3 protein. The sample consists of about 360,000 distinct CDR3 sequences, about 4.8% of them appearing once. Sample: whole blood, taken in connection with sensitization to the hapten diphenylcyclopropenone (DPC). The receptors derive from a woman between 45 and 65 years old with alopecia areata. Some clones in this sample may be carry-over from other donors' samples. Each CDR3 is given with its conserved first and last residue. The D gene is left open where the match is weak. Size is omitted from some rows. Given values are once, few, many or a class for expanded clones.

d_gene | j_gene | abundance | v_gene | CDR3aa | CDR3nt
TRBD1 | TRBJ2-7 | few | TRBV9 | CASSYRDSRPHEQYF | TGTGCCAGCAGCTACCGGGACAGTCGCCCCCACGAGCAGTACTTC
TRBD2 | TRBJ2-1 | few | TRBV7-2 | CASSLALAGALSYNEQFF | TGTGCCAGCAGCTTAGCACTAGCGGGAGCGCTATCCTACAATGAGCAGTTCTTC
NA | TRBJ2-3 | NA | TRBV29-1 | CSVDRGNTQYF | TGCAGCGTTGACAGGGGCAATACGCAGTATTTT
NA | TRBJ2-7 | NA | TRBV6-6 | CASSYLNAEGDYEQYF | TGTGCCAGCAGTTACTTAAATGCGGAAGGGGACTACGAGCAGTACTTC
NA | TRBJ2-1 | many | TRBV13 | CASSPPEAGEQFF | TGTGCCAGCAGCCCTCCTGAGGCAGGTGAGCAGTTCTTC
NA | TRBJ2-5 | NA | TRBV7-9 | CASSRANGETQYF | TGTGCCAGCAGCCGGGCAAACGGAGAGACCCAGTACTTC
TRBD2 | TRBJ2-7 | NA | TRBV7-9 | CASSAVAGGNEQYF | TGTGCCAGCAGCGCTGTGGCGGGAGGGAACGAGCAGTACTTC
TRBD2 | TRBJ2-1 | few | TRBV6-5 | CASRSGTASGSKFEQFF | TGTGCCAGCAGGAGCGGGACGGCTAGCGGGAGTAAGTTTGAGCAGTTCTTC
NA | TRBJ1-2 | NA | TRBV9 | CASSPLTGTGSGGYTF | TGTGCCAGCAGCCCCCTTACGGGTACTGGGTCGGGCGGCTACACCTTC
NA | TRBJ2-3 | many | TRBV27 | CASSSQLVTDTQYF | TGTGCCAGCAGTTCCCAGCTAGTCACAGATACGCAGTATTTT
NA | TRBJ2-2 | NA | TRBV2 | CASSGRARELFF | TGTGCCAGCAGTGGGAGGGCCCGGGAGCTGTTTTTT
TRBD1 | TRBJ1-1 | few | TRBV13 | CASSSPDRVNTEAFF | TGTGCCAGCAGCTCACCGGACAGGGTGAACACTGAAGCTTTCTTT
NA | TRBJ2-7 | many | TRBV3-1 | CASRQAYEQYF | TGTGCCAGCAGACAGGCTTACGAGCAGTACTTC
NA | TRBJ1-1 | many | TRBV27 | CASRIRAMNTEAFF | TGTGCCAGCAGGATAAGGGCCATGAACACTGAAGCTTTCTTT
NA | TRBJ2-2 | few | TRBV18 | CASSRTPQGNTGELFF | TGTGCCAGCTCTCGGACGCCACAGGGGAACACCGGGGAGCTGTTTTTT
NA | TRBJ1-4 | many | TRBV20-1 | CSARGEGVRVSEKLFF | TGCAGTGCTAGGGGTGAGGGCGTGAGAGTGAGTGAAAAACTGTTTTTT
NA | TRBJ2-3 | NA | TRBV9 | CASSVEGLASTDTQYF | TGTGCCAGCAGCGTAGAAGGGCTAGCGAGCACAGATACGCAGTATTTT
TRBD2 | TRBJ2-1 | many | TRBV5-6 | CASSLFTSGGNEQFF | TGTGCCAGCAGCTTATTCACTAGCGGGGGTAATGAGCAGTTCTTC
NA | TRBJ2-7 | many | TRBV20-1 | CSAQVQELKYF | TGCAGTGCCCAGGTACAGGAGTTAAAGTACTTC
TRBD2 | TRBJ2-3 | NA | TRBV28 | CASTSGGLRARTDTQYF | TGTGCCAGCACCAGCGGGGGCCTCCGAGCGCGCACAGATACGCAGTATTTT
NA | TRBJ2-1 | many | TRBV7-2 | CASSASLNEQFF | TGTGCCAGCAGCGCCTCCTTGAATGAGCAGTTCTTC
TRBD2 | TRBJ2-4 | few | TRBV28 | CASSATGLSGRTKNIQYF | TGTGCCAGCAGCGCGACCGGACTTAGCGGGCGGACCAAAAACATTCAGTACTTC
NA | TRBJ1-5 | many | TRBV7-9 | CASSLGVGVQPQHF | TGTGCCAGCAGCTTAGGGGTAGGGGTCCAGCCCCAGCATTTT
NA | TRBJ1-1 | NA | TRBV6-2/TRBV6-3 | CASSPGGRNTEAFF | TGTGCCAGCAGTCCCGGCGGGAGGAACACTGAAGCTTTCTTT
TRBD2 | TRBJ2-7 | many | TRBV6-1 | CASILAGGGSYEQYF | TGTGCCAGCATTTTAGCGGGAGGGGGATCCTACGAGCAGTACTTC
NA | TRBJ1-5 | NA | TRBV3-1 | CASSLSDRRDNQPQHF | TGTGCCAGCAGCCTATCGGACAGAAGAGACAATCAGCCCCAGCATTTT
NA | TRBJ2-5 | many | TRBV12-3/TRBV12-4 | CASSSTAQETQYF | TGTGCCAGCAGTTCGACAGCCCAAGAGACCCAGTACTTC
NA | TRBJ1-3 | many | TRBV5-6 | CASSTGFGNTIYF | TGTGCCAGCAGTACAGGGTTCGGAAACACCATATATTTT
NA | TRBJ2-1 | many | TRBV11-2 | CASSLGWAGESYNEQFF | TGTGCCAGCAGCTTAGGATGGGCGGGTGAGTCCTACAATGAGCAGTTCTTC
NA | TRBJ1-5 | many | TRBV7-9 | CASSPLGRPQHF | TGTGCCAGCAGCCCTCTTGGAAGGCCCCAGCATTTT
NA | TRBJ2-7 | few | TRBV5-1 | CASTRLGGTYEQYF | TGCGCCAGCACCCGCCTAGGGGGTACCTACGAGCAGTACTTC
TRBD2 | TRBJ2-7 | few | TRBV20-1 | CSAVAGVRYEQYF | TGCAGTGCTGTAGCGGGGGTACGCTACGAGCAGTACTTC
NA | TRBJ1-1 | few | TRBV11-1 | CASQAWDEAFF | TGTGCCAGCCAGGCGTGGGATGAAGCTTTCTTT
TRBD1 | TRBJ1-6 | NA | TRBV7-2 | CASSLDQGQGSYNSPLHF | TGTGCCAGCAGCTTAGACCAGGGACAGGGCTCCTATAATTCACCCCTCCACTTT
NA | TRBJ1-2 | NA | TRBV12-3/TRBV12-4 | CASSSILSGSYGYTF | TGTGCCAGCAGTTCCATCCTGTCTGGAAGCTATGGCTACACCTTC
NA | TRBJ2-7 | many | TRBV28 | CASSPPGQVLYF | TGTGCCAGCAGTCCCCCTGGGCAGGTTCTGTACTTC
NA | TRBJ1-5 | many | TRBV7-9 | CASVGASNQPQHF | TGTGCCAGCGTAGGGGCTAGCAATCAGCCCCAGCATTTT
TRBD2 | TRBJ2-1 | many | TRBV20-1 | CSARQSGGAYNEQFF | TGCAGTGCTAGACAAAGCGGGGGGGCTTACAATGAGCAGTTCTTC
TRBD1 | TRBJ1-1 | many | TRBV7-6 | CASSRSRGPDTEAFF | TGTGCCAGCAGCCGCTCCAGGGGGCCGGACACTGAAGCTTTCTTT
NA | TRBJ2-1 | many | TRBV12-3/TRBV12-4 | CASSFWGDEQFF | TGTGCCAGCAGTTTTTGGGGCGATGAGCAGTTCTTC
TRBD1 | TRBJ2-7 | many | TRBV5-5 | CASSWAGQGRTYEQYF | TGTGCCAGCAGCTGGGCGGGACAGGGAAGAACCTACGAGCAGTACTTC
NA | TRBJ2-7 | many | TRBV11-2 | CASSLVLARHEQYF | TGTGCCAGCAGCTTAGTACTAGCACGCCACGAGCAGTACTTC
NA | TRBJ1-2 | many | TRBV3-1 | CASSQDGLNYGYTF | TGTGCCAGCAGCCAAGACGGGCTAAACTATGGCTACACCTTC
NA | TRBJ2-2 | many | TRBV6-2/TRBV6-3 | CASSYWWEALNTGELFF | TGTGCCAGCAGTTACTGGTGGGAGGCGTTAAACACCGGGGAGCTGTTTTTT
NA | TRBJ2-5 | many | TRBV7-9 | CASTIGSRAQYF | TGTGCCAGCACCATCGGCTCCCGGGCTCAGTACTTC
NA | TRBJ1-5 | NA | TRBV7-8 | CASSLEGSYNQPQHF | TGTGCCAGCAGCTTAGAGGGGTCGTACAATCAGCCCCAGCATTTT
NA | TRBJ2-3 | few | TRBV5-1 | CASSASGTRQYF | TGCGCCAGCAGCGCATCCGGGACAAGGCAGTATTTT
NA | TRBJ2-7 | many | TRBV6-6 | CASSARSSYEQYF | TGTGCCAGCAGTGCCAGGAGCTCCTACGAGCAGTACTTC
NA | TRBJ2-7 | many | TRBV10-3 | CAISDRDISYEQYF | TGTGCCATCAGTGATCGGGACATCTCCTACGAGCAGTACTTC
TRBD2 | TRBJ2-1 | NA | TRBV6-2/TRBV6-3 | CASCSGGSYNEQFF | TGTGCCAGCTGTAGCGGGGGCTCCTACAATGAGCAGTTCTTC
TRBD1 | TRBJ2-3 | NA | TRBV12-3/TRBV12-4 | CASRGQAYTDTQYF | TGTGCCAGCAGGGGACAGGCTTACACAGATACGCAGTATTTT
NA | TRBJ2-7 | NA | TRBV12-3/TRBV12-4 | CASSPDGNEQYF | TGTGCCAGCAGCCCGGACGGGAACGAGCAGTACTTC
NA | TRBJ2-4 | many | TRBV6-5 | CASSTGGTANIQYF | TGTGCCAGCAGTACTGGCGGGACGGCCAATATTCAGTACTTC
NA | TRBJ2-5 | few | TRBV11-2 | CASSKGWDGQQETQYF | TGTGCCAGCAGCAAAGGCTGGGACGGCCAACAAGAGACCCAGTACTTC
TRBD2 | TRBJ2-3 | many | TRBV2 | CASSEAGLAGPSTDTQYF | TGTGCCAGCAGTGAAGCTGGCCTAGCGGGGCCTAGCACAGATACGCAGTATTTT
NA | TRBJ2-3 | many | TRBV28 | CASSSDRITGDTQYF | TGTGCCAGCAGTTCCGACCGGATCACGGGAGATACGCAGTATTTT
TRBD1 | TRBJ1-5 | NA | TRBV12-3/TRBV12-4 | CASSAGQGGYSNQPQHF | TGTGCCAGCAGCGCTGGACAGGGGGGATATAGCAATCAGCCCCAGCATTTT
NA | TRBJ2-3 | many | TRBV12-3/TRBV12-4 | CASSLSPAGTDTQYF | TGTGCCAGCAGTCTATCCCCCGCGGGCACAGATACGCAGTATTTT
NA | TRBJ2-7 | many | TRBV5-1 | CASSLNLGPGVYEQYF | TGCGCCAGCAGCCTAAACCTCGGCCCGGGGGTCTACGAGCAGTACTTC
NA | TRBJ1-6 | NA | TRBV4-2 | CASSQGGGLNSPLHF | TGTGCCAGCAGCCAAGGAGGAGGGTTGAATTCACCCCTCCACTTT